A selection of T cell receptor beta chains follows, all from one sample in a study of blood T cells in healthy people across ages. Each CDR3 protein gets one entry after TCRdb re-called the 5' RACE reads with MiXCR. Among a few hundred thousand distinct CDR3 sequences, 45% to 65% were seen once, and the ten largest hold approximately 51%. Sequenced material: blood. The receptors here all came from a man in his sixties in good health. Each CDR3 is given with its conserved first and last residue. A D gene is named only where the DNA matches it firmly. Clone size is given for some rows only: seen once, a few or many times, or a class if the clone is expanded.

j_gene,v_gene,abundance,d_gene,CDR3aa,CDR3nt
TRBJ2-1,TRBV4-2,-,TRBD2,CASSLSDSGPNEQFF,TGTGCCAGCAGCCTTTCGGATAGCGGGCCCAATGAGCAGTTCTTC
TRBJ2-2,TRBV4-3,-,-,CASSQVGGSITGELFF,TGCGCCAGCAGCCAAGTAGGAGGGAGTATCACCGGGGAGCTGTTTTTT
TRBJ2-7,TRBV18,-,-,CAGSLYEQYF,TGTGCCGGCTCACTTTACGAGCAGTACTTC
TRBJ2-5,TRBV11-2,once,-,CASSKGLVQETQYF,TGTGCCAGCAGCAAGGGACTGGTCCAAGAGACCCAGTACTTC
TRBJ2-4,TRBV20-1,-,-,CSARERWVAKNIQYF,TGCAGTGCTAGAGAGAGGTGGGTAGCCAAAAACATTCAGTACTTC
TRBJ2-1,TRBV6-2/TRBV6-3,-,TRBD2,CASSSTGTRYNEQFF,TGTGCCAGCAGTTCGACCGGGACTAGATACAATGAGCAGTTCTTC
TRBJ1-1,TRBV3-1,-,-,CASSAGTPNTEAFF,TGTGCCAGCAGTGCCGGGACACCAAACACTGAAGCTTTCTTT
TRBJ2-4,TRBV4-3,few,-,CASSQVRAVTPKNIQYF,TGCGCCAGCAGCCAAGTTCGAGCGGTTACCCCGAAAAACATTCAGTACTTC
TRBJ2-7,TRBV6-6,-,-,CASSYSSGSYEQYF,TGTGCCAGCAGTTACTCGTCCGGCTCCTACGAGCAGTACTTC
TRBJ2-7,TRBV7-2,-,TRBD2,CASSLQLAGAYEQYF,TGTGCCAGCAGCCTCCAGCTAGCGGGAGCCTACGAGCAGTACTTC
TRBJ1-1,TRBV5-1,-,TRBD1,CASSADREDGEAFF,TGCGCCAGCAGCGCGGACAGGGAGGACGGTGAAGCTTTCTTT
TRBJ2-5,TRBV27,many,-,CASSRWGQGETQYF,TGTGCCAGCAGTCGATGGGGGCAAGGAGAGACCCAGTACTTC
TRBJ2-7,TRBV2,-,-,CASSEAPATVGGQYF,TGTGCCAGCAGTGAAGCGCCGGCCACAGTCGGAGGGCAGTACTTC
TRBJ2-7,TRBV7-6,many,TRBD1,CASSADRGAEQYF,TGTGCCAGCAGCGCGGACAGGGGGGCCGAGCAGTACTTC
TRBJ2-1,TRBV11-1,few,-,CASSLEGPRTGEQFF,TGTGCCAGCAGCTTAGAAGGACCCCGAACGGGTGAGCAGTTCTTC
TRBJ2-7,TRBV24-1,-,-,CATSVTGNEQYF,TGTGCCACCAGTGTCACGGGCAATGAGCAGTACTTC
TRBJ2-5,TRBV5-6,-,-,CASSPWRGGGLETQYF,TGTGCCAGCAGCCCCTGGAGGGGTGGGGGTCTGGAGACCCAGTACTTC
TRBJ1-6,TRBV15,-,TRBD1,CATSTSRGPNSPLHF,TGTGCCACCAGCACTTCCAGGGGGCCCAACTCACCCCTCCACTTT
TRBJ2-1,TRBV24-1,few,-,CATSDYAGTGDNEQFF,TGTGCCACCAGTGATTATGCCGGGACTGGCGACAATGAGCAGTTCTTC
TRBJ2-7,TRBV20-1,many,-,CSARDLGYEQYF,TGCAGTGCTAGAGATTTGGGTTACGAGCAGTACTTC
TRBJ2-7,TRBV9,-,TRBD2,CASSVGIAGNYEQYF,TGTGCCAGCAGCGTTGGAATAGCGGGGAACTACGAGCAGTACTTC
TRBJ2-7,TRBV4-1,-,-,CASSQEGGVGYEQYF,TGCGCCAGCAGCCAAGAAGGCGGGGTGGGCTACGAGCAGTACTTC
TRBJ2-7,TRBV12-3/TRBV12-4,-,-,CASRPPGHSRDTQYF,TGTGCCAGCAGACCCCCGGGACACTCTAGGGATACCCAGTACTTC
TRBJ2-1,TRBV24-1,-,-,CATSDVWGFEQFF,TGTGCCACCAGTGATGTGTGGGGGTTTGAGCAGTTCTTC
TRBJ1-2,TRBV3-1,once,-,CASSQGFHRDGYTF,TGTGCCAGCAGCCAGGGATTTCACCGGGATGGCTACACCTTC
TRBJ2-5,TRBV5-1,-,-,CASSLGTTGSQETQYF,TGCGCCAGCAGCTTGGGGACGACGGGGTCACAAGAGACCCAGTACTTC
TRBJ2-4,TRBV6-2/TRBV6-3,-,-,CASTMRGAKNIQYF,TGTGCCAGCACCATGAGGGGAGCCAAAAACATTCAGTACTTC
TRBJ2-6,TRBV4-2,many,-,CASSLIAQGNGANVLTF,TGTGCCAGCAGCCTAATAGCCCAGGGGAACGGGGCCAACGTCCTGACTTTC
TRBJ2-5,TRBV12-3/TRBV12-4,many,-,CASRIRPLQETQYF,TGTGCCAGCAGAATCAGACCCCTCCAAGAGACCCAGTACTTC
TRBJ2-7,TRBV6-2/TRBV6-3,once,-,CASSPAGEQYF,TGTGCCAGCAGCCCCGCCGGCGAGCAGTACTTC
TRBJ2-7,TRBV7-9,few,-,CASSLEGRIGEQYF,TGTGCCAGCAGCTTAGAAGGAAGGATCGGCGAGCAGTACTTC
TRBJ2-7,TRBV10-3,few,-,CAISAGGSRNEQYF,TGTGCCATCAGTGCTGGGGGGAGTCGTAACGAGCAGTACTTC
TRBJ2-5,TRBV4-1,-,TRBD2,CASSTSGAGETQYF,TGCGCCAGCTCAACTAGCGGGGCTGGGGAGACCCAGTACTTC
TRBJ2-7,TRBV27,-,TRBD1,CASSVKTGGYTYEQYF,TGTGCCAGCAGTGTCAAGACAGGGGGTTATACCTACGAGCAGTACTTC
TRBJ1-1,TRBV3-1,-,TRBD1,CASTRQGRGGTEAFF,TGTGCCAGCACCCGACAGGGGCGGGGGGGCACTGAAGCTTTCTTT